This TCR beta chain was sequenced in a study of T cell clones after liver transplantation. The overall study: TCRbeta sequencing after a pre-transplant mixed lymphocyte reaction identified graft-donor-reactive clones, later tracked in post-transplant blood. As an antigen-independent comparator, third-party-reactive TCRbeta sequences came from pre-transplant mixed lymphocyte reactions. General study points: Compared with third party-reactive sequences, donor-reactive ones declined more, independent of withdrawal success.

V shed 9 bases and J shed 6 bases, with 13 bases lying between them. Germline V gene sequence: CDR1 MNHNS, CDR2 SASEGT. This CDR3 spans 12 amino acids. CD3+CD4+ and CD3+CD8+ cells were FACS-sorted from thawed unstimulated PBMCs. The data were produced by immunoSEQ multiplex PCR, yet TCRdb's version contains in-frame clones alone and is incomplete. The table has around 70,000 clones, 80% to 95% seen once. Worth noting for this clone: Its antigen is not known.

The material sequenced was CD4+ T cells from blood, taken less than 27 months after liver transplant. The sequence came from a human patient who received a liver transplant. The graft donor may be the source of some T cells. The chain combines TRBV6-1 with TRBJ2-3, with TRBD2 as a possible D gene (5 bases). In DNA, the CDR3 is TGTGCCAGTAGGGAGAACAGTGATACGCAGTATTTT. Translation: CASRENSDTQYF.